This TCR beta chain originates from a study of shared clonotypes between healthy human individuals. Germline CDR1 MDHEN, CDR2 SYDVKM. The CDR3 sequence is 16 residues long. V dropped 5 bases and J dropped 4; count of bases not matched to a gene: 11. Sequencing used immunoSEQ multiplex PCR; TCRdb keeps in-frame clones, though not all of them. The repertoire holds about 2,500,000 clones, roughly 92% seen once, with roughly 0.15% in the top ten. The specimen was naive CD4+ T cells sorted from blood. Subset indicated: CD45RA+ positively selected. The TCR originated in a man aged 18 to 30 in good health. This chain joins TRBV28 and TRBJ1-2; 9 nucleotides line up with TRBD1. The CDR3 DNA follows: TGTGCCAGCAGTAAACAGGGGGCGGTTAAAACCTATGGCTACACCTTC. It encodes CASSKQGAVKTYGYTF.